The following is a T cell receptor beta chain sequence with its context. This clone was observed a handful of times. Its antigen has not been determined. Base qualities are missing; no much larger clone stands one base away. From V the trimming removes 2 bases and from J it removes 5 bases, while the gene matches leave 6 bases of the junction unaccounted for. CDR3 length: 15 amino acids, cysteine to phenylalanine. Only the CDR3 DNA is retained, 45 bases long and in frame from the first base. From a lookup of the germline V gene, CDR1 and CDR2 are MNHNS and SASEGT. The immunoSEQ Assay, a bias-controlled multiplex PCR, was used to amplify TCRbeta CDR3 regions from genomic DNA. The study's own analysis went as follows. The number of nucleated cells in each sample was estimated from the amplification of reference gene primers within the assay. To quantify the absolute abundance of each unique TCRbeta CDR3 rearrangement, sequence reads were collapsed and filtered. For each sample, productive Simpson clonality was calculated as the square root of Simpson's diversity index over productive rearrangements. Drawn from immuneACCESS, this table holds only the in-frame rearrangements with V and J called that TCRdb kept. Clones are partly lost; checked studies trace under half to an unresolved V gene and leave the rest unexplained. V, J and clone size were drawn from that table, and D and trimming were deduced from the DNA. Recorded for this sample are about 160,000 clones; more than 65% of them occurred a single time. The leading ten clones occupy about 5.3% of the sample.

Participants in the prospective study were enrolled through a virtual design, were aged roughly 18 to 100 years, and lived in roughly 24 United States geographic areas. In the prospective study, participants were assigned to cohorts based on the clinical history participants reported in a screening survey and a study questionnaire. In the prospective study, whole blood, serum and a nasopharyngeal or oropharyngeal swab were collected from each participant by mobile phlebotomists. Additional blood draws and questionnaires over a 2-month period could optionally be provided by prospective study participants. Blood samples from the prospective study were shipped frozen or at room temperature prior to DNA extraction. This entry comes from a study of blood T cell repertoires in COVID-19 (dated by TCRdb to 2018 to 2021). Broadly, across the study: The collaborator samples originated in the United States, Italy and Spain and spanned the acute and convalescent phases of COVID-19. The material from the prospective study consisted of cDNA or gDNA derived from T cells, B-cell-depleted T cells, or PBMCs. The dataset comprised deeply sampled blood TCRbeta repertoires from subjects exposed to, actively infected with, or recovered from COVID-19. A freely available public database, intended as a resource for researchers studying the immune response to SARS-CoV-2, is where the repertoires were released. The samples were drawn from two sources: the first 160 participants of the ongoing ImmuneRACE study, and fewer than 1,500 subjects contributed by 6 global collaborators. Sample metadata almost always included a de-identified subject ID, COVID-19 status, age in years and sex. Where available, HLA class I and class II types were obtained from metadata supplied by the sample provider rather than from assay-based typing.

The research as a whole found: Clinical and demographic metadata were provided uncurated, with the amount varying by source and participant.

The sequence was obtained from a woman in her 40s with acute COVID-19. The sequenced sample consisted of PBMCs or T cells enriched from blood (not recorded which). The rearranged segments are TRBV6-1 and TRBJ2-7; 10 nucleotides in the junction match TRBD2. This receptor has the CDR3 CASSERPAGGHEQYF. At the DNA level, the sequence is TGTGCCAGCAGTGAACGCCCAGCGGGAGGGCACGAGCAGTACTTC.